This T cell receptor beta chain was recovered during a study of blood T cell repertoires in COVID-19. Some clones are missing from TCRdb's copy, which holds only in-frame ones; the method was immunoSEQ multiplex PCR. The table lists 300,000 to 350,000 clones, around 90% of them singletons, with approximately 4.5% in the top ten. Sequences were obtained from PBMCs or T cells enriched from blood (not recorded which). The TCR originated in a woman between 18 and 29 years old with acute COVID-19.

As DNA, the CDR3 is TGTGCCAGCACCCAATGGGCTAGCGGGAGGGAGGCGGGTACGCAGTATTTT. Translating it yields CASTQWASGREAGTQYF. The chain has TRBV28 and TRBJ2-3; 12 positions agree with TRBD2. The CDR3 has 17 residues. Germline lookup yields CDR1 MDHEN and CDR2 SYDVKM. With 7 bases clipped from V and 8 bases from J, the junction kept 16 bases outside the gene matches.